This T cell receptor (beta chain) was profiled in a study of regulatory T cells in long-lasting Graves disease. General study points: Tissue studied was limited to peripheral blood, excluding thyroid tissue.

This clonotype was observed many times. What it recognizes is unknown. iRepertoire HTBI primers and Arm-PCR of CDR3 regions built TCR beta libraries. MiXCR, run by TCRdb on the multiplex PCR reads, gives a single entry per CDR3 protein. The sample yields 450,000 to 600,000 distinct CDR3 sequences, about 17% seen once. Noted time point: newly diagnosed GD, antithyroid drugs for less than 3 months. The TCR library was made from RNA extracted from PBMCs. The same data also contributed to another study, on T cells in Graves' hyperthyroidism and ophthalmopathy. As that report states: Diagnoses were made from clinical symptoms, serum measures (thyroxine and TRAb), thyroid ultrasound and orbital computed tomography. The study used the HTBI primer set for a first-round RT-PCR of the TCR CDR3. Ophthalmopathy was told apart from stable hyperthyroidism by a 13 V-J model.

Sequenced material: peripheral blood mononuclear cells (PBMCs), taken at new diagnosis, from a patient treated with antithyroid drugs. This clonotype was obtained from a man aged 35 to 55 with Graves disease.

CDR3 protein: CASSDHWETQYF. CDR3 sequence (DNA): TGTGCCAGCAGTGATCATTGGGAGACCCAGTACTTC. The V and J genes are TRBV2 and TRBJ2-5, with D hard to call. Trimming pared 3 bases from V and 5 bases from J, leaving 7 bases between. The germline gives CDR1 SNHLY, CDR2 FYNNEI. This CDR3 has 12 amino acids.